This T cell receptor beta chain was recovered during a study of human T cells and chemical hapten exposure. Turning to the study itself: Patches that contained 0.01% DPC were applied to the upper back and read at 6 days.

Individual cDNA molecules received unique molecular identifiers in the library. TCRdb redid the calling of the RACE reads with MiXCR, one entry per CDR3 protein. The sample lists around 99,000 distinct CDR3 sequences, 12% occurring once. The time point was: patch test 1, 2 weeks after DPC sensitization. Treatment indicated: therapeutic diphenylcyclopropenone sensitization with weekly scalp DPC. The CDR3 has 13 amino acids. V lost 4 bases and J lost 4, with 10 bases in between. This chain joins TRBV12-3 or TRBV12-4 and TRBJ2-5, with D unresolved. The TCR sequence derives from a woman in her 40s with alopecia areata. Some clones in this sample may be carry-over from other donors' samples. The specimen comprised whole blood, sampled in connection with sensitization to the hapten diphenylcyclopropenone (DPC). CDR3 coding DNA: TGTGCCAGCAGTTCAGGACGGCTAGAGACCCAGTACTTC. Its protein product is CASSSGRLETQYF.